This TCR beta chain was retrieved from a study of naive and memory T cell subsets. Both TRBC1 and TRBC2 were covered by a beta constant-region primer of two equimolar oligonucleotides. Four rounds of PCR amplified the ligated cDNA using nested alpha and beta constant-region primers plus SP2. TCRdb re-analysed the UMI-ligation and nested PCR reads in MiXCR, keeping a single row per CDR3 protein. The table records 95,000 to 150,000 distinct CDR3 sequences, roughly 36% of them present only once. The V gene lost 4 bases and the J gene lost 3 bases, with 9 bases spanning the gap. This CDR3 spans 13 amino acids. CDR1 and CDR2 (germline): SQVTM, ANQGSEA.

The chain links TRBV29-1 to TRBJ2-2; D remains ambiguous. This clonotype was sampled from a human donor in good health. The sequenced material came from central memory CD4+ T cells from blood. In DNA, the CDR3 is TGCAGCGTTGCCGGAGAAGACACCGGGGAGCTGTTTTTT. Protein: CSVAGEDTGELFF.